A single sample is the source of the 4 T cell receptor beta chains below, sequenced in a study of T cell changes during pregnancy in multiple sclerosis. Data came from immunoSEQ multiplex PCR; TCRdb stores just in-frame clones and leaves some out. The sample lists about 77,000 clones; 89% were seen once. Specimen: peripheral blood, collected before pregnancy. The receptor source for this set is a female donor with multiple sclerosis, enrolled in a pregnancy study.

CDR3 in amino acids: CASSPGTSGADTQYF. The CDR3 DNA reads as TGTGCCAGCAGCCCCGGGACTAGCGGGGCAGATACGCAGTATTTT. The chain uses TRBV5-6 and TRBJ2-3; 13 bases match TRBD2. J gave up 4 bases and V 4 bases, and 3 bases lay outside the gene matches. Germline V gene lookup returns CDR1 SGHDT and CDR2 YYEEEE. The CDR3 sequence is 15 residues long.

J is TRBJ1-4 and V is TRBV5-1; no clear D. The CDR3 is 15 amino acids. Germline V gene data show CDR1 as SGHRS and CDR2 as YFSETQ. V was shortened by 1 base and J by 2 bases, with 9 bases between the two germline ends. For the CDR3, the DNA is TGCGCCAGCAGCTTGTGGAGCCTTACTAATGAAAAACTGTTTTTT. This gives the protein CASSLWSLTNEKLFF.

The rearrangement uses TRBV18 and TRBJ2-4; D remains unclear. The V gene's germline CDR1 is KGHSH and CDR2 LQKENI. This CDR3 contains 14 residues. V dropped 6 bases and J dropped 0 bases, with 9 bases sitting between them. This CDR3 reads CASSETAAKNIQYF. The CDR3 nucleotides read TGTGCCAGCTCGGAGACGGCAGCCAAAAACATTCAGTACTTC.

The V gene is TRBV5-1, the J gene TRBJ2-1, with 8 nucleotides matching TRBD2. Losses at the gene ends were 4 bases for V and 4 bases for J; bases not matched to a gene: 4. The V gene's germline CDR1 is SGHRS and CDR2 YFSETQ. The length of the CDR3 is 14 residues. The CDR3 protein is CASSPGGGYNEQFF. The CDR3 DNA reads TGCGCCAGCAGCCCGGGGGGGGGATACAATGAGCAGTTCTTC. The whole variable domain, filled in from reference TRBV5-1 and TRBJ2-1, reads KAGVTQTPRYLIKTRGQQVTLSCSPISGHRSVSWYQQTPGQGLQFLFEYFSETQRNKGNFPGRFSGRQFSNSRSEMNVSTLELGDSALYLCASSPGGGYNEQFFGPGTRLTVL.